The source of this TCR beta chain is a study of blood T cell dynamics during melanoma immunotherapy. Study background: First-line therapy was either pembrolizumab or nivolumab with ipilimumab for metastatic melanoma. General observations from the study: Whether repertoire-driving clones were melanoma-specific could not be determined.

Regarding this clone: Its antigen is not identified.

This CDR3 region has 15 residues. CDR1 SGHRS and CDR2 YFSETQ come from the germline V gene. Trimming at V came to 4 bases and at J to 11 bases, leaving 15 bases not matched to a gene. Stated time point: week 3, after first cycle of checkpoint inhibitor. The table came from immunoSEQ multiplex PCR; TCRdb's copy has only in-frame clones and leaves some out. The sample has around 8,000 clones; around 85% are singletons. The chain couples TRBV5-1 to TRBJ2-5; 9 nucleotides line up with TRBD2. The sample here was blood, taken from a patient treated with checkpoint blockade. The source of this sequence is a human donor with melanoma. The CDR3 loop is CASSPIAGAPGEQYF. The CDR3 region has the DNA TGCGCCAGCAGCCCTATAGCGGGAGCGCCTGGGGAGCAGTACTTC.